This T cell receptor beta chain derives from a study of blood T cell repertoires in COVID-19. Background on the study: There were acute and convalescent COVID-19 samples, and they came from the United States, Italy and Spain.

Methods used by the authors: Amplification from reference gene primers served as the basis for estimated nucleated cell counts. Repertoires were generated with immunoSEQ multiplex PCR, while TCRdb's copy carries only in-frame clones and drops some. Clone size and the V and J calls come from that table; the DNA yielded D and trimming. The sample includes about 140,000 clones, just over 85% of them seen just once. The length of the CDR3 is 17 residues. Germline CDR1 reads SGDLS; CDR2 reads YYNGEE. Losses at the gene ends were 0 bases for V and 6 bases for J; bases not matched to a gene: 9. The V gene is TRBV9, the J gene TRBJ2-1; 10 bases are a match to TRBD2. Specimen: peripheral blood. This TCR came from a woman in her fifties or sixties with acute or convalescent COVID-19. The CDR3 is CASSVDGSGGTFNEQFF. DNA of the CDR3: TGTGCCAGCAGCGTAGATGGTAGCGGGGGGACCTTCAATGAGCAGTTCTTC.